This T cell receptor beta chain was retrieved from a study of control samples from healthy donors and cancer patients. TCRdb keeps only in-frame clones here, not all; method: immunoSEQ multiplex PCR. The sample comprises 65,000 to 70,000 clones, 84% of which are singletons, and about 3.1% rests with the top ten. Germline V gene data show CDR1 as LGHDT and CDR2 as YNNKEL (reference sequence). J gave up 5 bases and V 0 bases, and 11 bases lay outside the gene matches. This CDR3 has 17 amino acids. The sample taken for sequencing was PBMCs. The sequence came from a woman aged 50 to 60 with lung cancer. V is TRBV3-1 (or the pseudogene TRBV3-2) and J is TRBJ2-5; 8 bases map to TRBD1. CDR3 DNA: TGTGCCAGCAGCCAAGAATCGTACCAGGGGGCAGTGGAGACCCAGTACTTC. This gives the protein CASSQESYQGAVETQYF.